The 25 T cell receptor beta chains below were found in one sample sequenced in a study of cytomegalovirus exposure and HLA in healthy donors. Use of 60 Vbeta and 13 Jbeta primers characterized the PCR. TCRdb's copy holds only in-frame clones and misses some; the assay was immunoSEQ multiplex PCR. The table has about 130,000 clones, about four fifths seen once. The sample consisted of PBMCs. These receptors were collected from a woman aged 35 to 49 in good health and CMV-seronegative.

This clone was counted once. The gene calls are TRBV5-1 and TRBJ2-1, with 8 bases matching TRBD2. V lost 2 bases and J lost 7; bases outside the gene matches: 8. Germline V lookup: CDR1 SGHRS, CDR2 YFSETQ. The CDR3 loop spans 15 amino acids. The CDR3 region has the DNA TGCGCCAGCAGCTTAGAGACGGGGGGGAGAAATGAGCAGTTCTTC. Amino acids: CASSLETGGRNEQFF.

The chain has TRBV4-1 and TRBJ2-1, with D perhaps matching TRBD2 (7 bases). V lost 4 bases and J lost 0, with 13 bases in between. CDR3 length equals 16 residues. The germline V gene encodes CDR1 MGHRA and CDR2 YSYEKL. The CDR3 here is CASSLPAGASYNEQFF. Here the CDR3 DNA reads TGCGCCAGCAGCCTTCCCGCGGGGGCCTCCTACAATGAGCAGTTCTTC.

This clone was picked up a small number of times. This chain uses TRBV4-3 with TRBJ1-4, with 7 bases lining up with TRBD1. The J segment lost 7 bases and the V segment lost 4 bases, leaving 6 bases of the junction unmatched. This CDR3 region has 14 residues. Germline CDR1 LGHNA, CDR2 YSLEER. CDR3 sequence (DNA): TGCGCCAGCAGCCTCGACAGGGTCGGTGAAAAACTGTTTTTT. This codes for CASSLDRVGEKLFF.

The V and J genes are TRBV28 and TRBJ1-3, with a weak D call TRBD1 (5 bases). The V end was cut by 2 bases, the J end by 2 bases, with 10 bases between. The CDR3 spans 15 residues. CDR1 and CDR2 from the germline V gene are MDHEN and SYDVKM. The CDR3 region has the DNA TGTGCCAGCAGTTTACCGGGGGGGGCTGGAAACACCATATATTTT. Protein product: CASSLPGGAGNTIYF.

The chain carries TRBV9 and TRBJ1-1; D is unclear. Trimming shortened V by 3 bases and J by 4 bases, and 13 bases separated the two germline ends. The CDR3 is 14 amino acids. CDR1 and CDR2 from the germline V gene are SGDLS and YYNGEE. The CDR3 DNA sequence: TGTGCCAGCAGCGCGGAGGGTTGGGGCACTGAAGCTTTCTTT. Residues: CASSAEGWGTEAFF.

A single count supports this clone. The chain links TRBV9 to TRBJ2-2; 7 nucleotides align to TRBD1. The V gene's germline CDR1 is SGDLS and CDR2 YYNGEE. Trimming at V came to 3 bases and at J to 6 bases, leaving 2 bases not matched to a gene. The CDR3 spans 13 residues. The CDR3 nucleotides read TGTGCCAGCAGCGCTACAGGGGCCGGGGAGCTGTTTTTT. Translation: CASSATGAGELFF.

CDR3 DNA sequence: TGTGCCAGCGCGACAGTAAGCAATCAGCCCCAGCATTTT. Translated, it gives CASATVSNQPQHF. The rearrangement links TRBV7-8 to TRBJ1-5, with D perhaps matching TRBD1 (5 bases). CDR1 is SGHVS and CDR2 is FQNEAQ in the germline V gene. V lost 8 bases to trimming and J lost 1 base, with 9 bases between them. This CDR3 region has 13 residues.

The rearrangement links TRBV10-3 to TRBJ1-4; no clear D. The length of the CDR3 is 14 residues. From germline, CDR1 is ENHRY and CDR2 SYGVKD. Trimming stripped 10 bases from V and 3 bases from J, with 15 bases between. CDR3: CATGEEESNEKLFF. In DNA, the CDR3 is TGTGCCACGGGCGAGGAGGAGTCTAATGAAAAACTGTTTTTT.

The V call is TRBV7-9, the J call TRBJ2-3; TRBD1 is a possible D gene (6 bases). The germline V gene encodes CDR1 SEHNR and CDR2 FQNEAQ (reference sequence). CDR3 size: 15 residues. Trimming shortened V by 1 base and J by 7 bases, and 15 bases separated the two germline ends. CDR3 amino acids: CASSLVTGLMNTQYF. CDR3 nucleotides: TGTGCCAGCAGCTTAGTAACAGGGCTCATGAATACGCAGTATTTT.

V gene TRBV18 combines with J gene TRBJ1-1, with TRBD1 matching 7 bases. Looked up from germline, CDR1 is KGHSH and CDR2 is LQKENI. This CDR3 has 14 amino acids. The V and J ends lost 3 bases and 1 base, in that order; junction bases with no gene match: 2. DNA of the CDR3: TGTGCCAGCTCACCGTACAGGGGGAACACTGAAGCTTTCTTT. Its protein is CASSPYRGNTEAFF.

The chain is built from TRBV5-4 and TRBJ2-7, with 8 bases fitting TRBD2. J gave up 0 bases and V 4 bases, and 9 bases lay outside the gene matches. The CDR3 runs to 16 residues. In germline, CDR1 is SGHNT, CDR2 YYREEE (reference sequence). This CDR3 is CASSGGSGMASYEQYF. The CDR3 nucleotides are TGTGCCAGCAGCGGGGGTAGCGGGATGGCCTCCTACGAGCAGTACTTC.

The chain uses TRBV4-3 and TRBJ2-3, with 7 nucleotides matching TRBD2. The trim removed 0 bases at V and 2 bases at J, leaving 5 bases unmatched. The length of the CDR3 is 16 residues. The germline gives CDR1 LGHNA, CDR2 YSLEER. The CDR3 nucleotides read TGCGCCAGCAGCCAAGAATACGGGACTACCACAGATACGCAGTATTTT. Translating gives CASSQEYGTTTDTQYF.

The V gene is TRBV28, the J gene TRBJ1-1; tentatively, D is TRBD1 (5 bases). Germline assignment: CDR1 MDHEN and CDR2 SYDVKM. V was clipped by 6 bases and J by 11 bases, with 16 bases between them. The CDR3 has 12 residues. The CDR3 DNA is TGTGCCAGCAGCGAAGGGGTTTTGGGGGCTTTCTTT. It is translated as CASSEGVLGAFF.

In nucleotides, the CDR3 is TGTGCCAGCAGTGGACTAGCGGGAGTTATGACCGGGGAGCTGTTTTTT. This codes for CASSGLAGVMTGELFF. The chain couples TRBV28 to TRBJ2-2; 13 bases line up with TRBD2. The CDR3 runs 16 residues. From germline, CDR1 is MDHEN and CDR2 SYDVKM. V shed 5 bases and J 5 bases; nucleotides not matched to a gene: 5. Full variable domain (outside the CDR3, taken from reference TRBV28 and TRBJ2-2): DVKVTQSSRYLVKRTGEKVFLECVQDMDHENMFWYRQDPGLGLRLIYFSYDVKMKEKGDIPEGYSVSREKKERFSLILESASTNQTSMYLCASSGLAGVMTGELFFGEGSRLTVL.

The chain links TRBV7-2 to TRBJ2-7, with D tentatively TRBD2 (5 bases). This CDR3 is built from 14 residues. CDR1 and CDR2 from the germline V gene are SGHTA and FQGNSA. Trimming left V 5 bases short and J 4 bases short, with 15 bases between. The DNA of the CDR3 is TGTGCCAGCAGCGGAGGACTGATCCCTTACGAGCAGTACTTC. As protein: CASSGGLIPYEQYF.

The V call is TRBV2, the J call TRBJ2-1, with D possibly matching TRBD1 (6 bases). V gave up 10 bases and J gave up 9 bases, with 25 bases separating them. CDR3 size: 15 residues. Germline V CDR1 and CDR2: SNHLY, FYNNEI. The CDR3 reads CAIPEGVPTQGEQFF. CDR3 nucleotide sequence: TGTGCCATCCCCGAGGGGGTGCCGACTCAGGGTGAGCAGTTCTTC.

V and J are TRBV5-4 and TRBJ2-7; D is possibly TRBD1 (5 bases). The ends were cut back, 4 bases at V and 3 bases at J, with 17 bases in the middle. CDR1 is SGHNT, CDR2 YYREEE, per germline (reference sequence). The CDR3 runs 15 residues. CDR3 loop: CASSPGSEPDYEQYF. As DNA, the CDR3 is TGTGCCAGCAGCCCAGGGTCCGAGCCCGACTACGAGCAGTACTTC.

The V gene is TRBV7-6, the J gene TRBJ2-7, with 11 bases matching TRBD1. CDR1 is SGHVS, CDR2 FNYEAQ, per germline. Trimming took 1 base from V and 6 from J; bases not matched to a gene: 5. This CDR3 is 15 amino acids long. This chain's CDR3 is CASSLEGQGDGEQYF. CDR3 in DNA: TGTGCCAGCAGCTTAGAGGGACAGGGGGATGGCGAGCAGTACTTC.

The chain uses TRBV9 and TRBJ2-6; D call uncertain. V was trimmed by 3 bases and J by 1 base, leaving 8 bases between them. CDR1 and CDR2 (germline): SGDLS, YYNGEE. This CDR3 region has 15 residues. The CDR3 nucleotides read TGTGCCAGCAGCGATCCACAGTCTGGGGCCAACGTCCTGACTTTC. Translating it yields CASSDPQSGANVLTF.

V is TRBV29-1 and J is TRBJ2-5; TRBD2 matches at 10 bases. Trimming at V came to 7 bases and at J to 5 bases, leaving 10 bases not matched to a gene. This CDR3 is built from 14 residues. CDR1 and CDR2 from the germline V gene are SQVTM and ANQGSEA. CDR3 DNA: TGCAGCGCGGTAGCGGGGGGTCTGGGGGAGACCCAGTACTTC. Its protein is CSAVAGGLGETQYF.

J is TRBJ2-7 and V is TRBV4-3; weak D call: TRBD2 (5 bases). Per germline, CDR1 LGHNA and CDR2 YSLEER. V was trimmed by 0 bases and J by 2 bases, leaving 11 bases between them. There are 15 residues in the CDR3. In nucleotides, the CDR3 is TGCGCCAGCAGCCAAGAGGATGGGAGACCCTACGAGCAGTACTTC. Translating it yields CASSQEDGRPYEQYF.

This sequence joins TRBV5-8 and TRBJ2-7, with TRBD1 identical over 8 bases. V dropped 3 bases and J dropped 3; count of bases not matched to a gene: 8. The CDR3 sequence is 15 residues long. The germline V gene has CDR1 SGHTS and CDR2 YDEGEE. This CDR3 reads CASSYPTGAFYEQYF. In DNA form, the CDR3 reads TGTGCCAGCAGCTATCCGACAGGGGCTTTCTACGAGCAGTACTTC.

The rearrangement links TRBV7-6 to TRBJ2-5; TRBD2 aligns across 8 bases. This CDR3 has 15 residues. Germline CDR1 SGHVS, CDR2 FNYEAQ. The trim removed 4 bases at V and 4 bases at J, leaving 8 bases unmatched. CDR3 DNA: TGTGCCAGCAGCTCCTTCCAGCGGGAGATAGAGACCCAGTACTTC. Residues: CASSSFQREIETQYF. Variable domain in full (rest from reference TRBV7-6 and TRBJ2-5): GAGVSQSPRYKVTKRGQDVALRCDPISGHVSLYWYRQALGQGPEFLTYFNYEAQQDKSGLPNDRFSAERPEGSISTLTIQRTEQRDSAMYRCASSSFQREIETQYFGPGTRLLVL.

The rearrangement uses TRBV29-1 and TRBJ2-3; D might be TRBD2 (5 bases). In germline, CDR1 is SQVTM, CDR2 ANQGSEA. The CDR3 length is 13 residues. CDR3 sequence reads: CLGRSTGADTQYF. The CDR3 nucleotides read TGCCTCGGACGGTCCACCGGGGCAGATACGCAGTATTTT.

J is TRBJ1-2 and V is TRBV4-2, with D tentatively TRBD1 (6 bases). This CDR3 is built from 16 residues. Germline V gene lookup returns CDR1 LGHNA and CDR2 YNFKEQ. V was trimmed by 0 bases and J by 4 bases, leaving 15 bases between them. The CDR3 loop reads CASSQDGDTGGYGYTF. The CDR3 bases are TGTGCCAGCAGCCAAGATGGGGACACGGGGGGCTATGGCTACACCTTC.